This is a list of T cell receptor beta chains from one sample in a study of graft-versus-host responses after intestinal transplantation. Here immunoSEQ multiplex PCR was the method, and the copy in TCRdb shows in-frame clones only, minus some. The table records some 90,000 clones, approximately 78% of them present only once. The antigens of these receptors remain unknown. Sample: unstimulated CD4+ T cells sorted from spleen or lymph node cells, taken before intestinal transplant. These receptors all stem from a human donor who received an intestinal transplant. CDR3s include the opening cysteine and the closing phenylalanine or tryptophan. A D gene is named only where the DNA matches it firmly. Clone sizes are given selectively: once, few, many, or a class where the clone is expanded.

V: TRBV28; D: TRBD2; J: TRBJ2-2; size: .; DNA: TGTGCCAGCACCTCATGGGGGACTAGTCGCACCGGGGAGCTGTTTTTT; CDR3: CASTSWGTSRTGELFF
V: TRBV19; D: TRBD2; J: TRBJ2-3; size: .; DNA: TGTGCCAGTAGTCTTCTAGCGGGAGGCCTTACAGATACGCAGTATTTT; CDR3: CASSLLAGGLTDTQYF
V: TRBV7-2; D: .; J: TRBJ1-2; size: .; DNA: TGTGCCAGTGGGGGGGGCCACTATGGCTACACCTTC; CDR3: CASGGGHYGYTF
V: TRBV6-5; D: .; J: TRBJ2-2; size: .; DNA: TGTGCCAGCAGACTGAATGAGGGCCACGCCGGGGAGCTGTTTTTT; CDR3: CASRLNEGHAGELFF
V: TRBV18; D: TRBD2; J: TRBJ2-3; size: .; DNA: TGTGCCAGCTCACCGGTCGGGCGGGAGGGCCTGACAGATACGCAGTATTTT; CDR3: CASSPVGREGLTDTQYF
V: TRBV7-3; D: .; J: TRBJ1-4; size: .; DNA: TGTGCCAGCAGCCTCTCCTCCAGGGTTCCTAATGAAAAACTGTTTTTT; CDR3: CASSLSSRVPNEKLFF
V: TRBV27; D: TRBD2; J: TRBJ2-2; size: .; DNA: TGTGCCAGCCTGGGACTAGCGGGGAACGGGGAGCTGTTTTTT; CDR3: CASLGLAGNGELFF
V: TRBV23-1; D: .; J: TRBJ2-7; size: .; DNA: TGCGCCAGCAGTCAATCGACAGGCTCCTACGAGCAGTACTTC; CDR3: CASSQSTGSYEQYF
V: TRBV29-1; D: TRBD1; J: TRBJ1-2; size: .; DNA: TGCAGCGTTGAAGAATCGGACAGGAGCTACACCTTC; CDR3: CSVEESDRSYTF
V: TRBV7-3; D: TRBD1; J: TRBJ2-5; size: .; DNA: TGTGCCAGCAGCCAAATGGGGGACAGGGACGAGACCCAGTACTTC; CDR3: CASSQMGDRDETQYF
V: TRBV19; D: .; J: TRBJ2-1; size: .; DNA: TGTGCCAGTAGTATAGGCGTGTACAATGAGCAGTTCTTC; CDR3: CASSIGVYNEQFF
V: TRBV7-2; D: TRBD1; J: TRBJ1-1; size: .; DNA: TGTGCCAGCAGCCTGGACAGGGTCACTGAAGCTTTCTTT; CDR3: CASSLDRVTEAFF
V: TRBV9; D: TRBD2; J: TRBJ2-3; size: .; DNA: TGTGCCAGCAGCGTAGCCGACCTAGCGGCCTACACAGATACGCAGTATTTT; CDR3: CASSVADLAAYTDTQYF
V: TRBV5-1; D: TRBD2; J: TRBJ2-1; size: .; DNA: TGCGCCAGCAGCCAGGGACTAGCGTCCTACAATGAGCAGTTCTTC; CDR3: CASSQGLASYNEQFF
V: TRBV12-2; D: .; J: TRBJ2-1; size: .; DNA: TGTGCAAGTCGGTTCGAGCGAGACTCCTACAATGAGCAGTTCTTC; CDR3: CASRFERDSYNEQFF
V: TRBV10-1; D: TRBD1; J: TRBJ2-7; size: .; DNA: TGCGCCAGCAGTGATTGGGTGGGTCCCGGGACAGTAAAAAACGTCCCTTACGAGCAGTACTTC; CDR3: CASSDWVGPGTVKNVPYEQYF
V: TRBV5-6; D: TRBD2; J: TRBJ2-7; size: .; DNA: TGTGCCAGCAGCGGACTAGCGGGGCCATTCGTCAACGAGCAGTACTTC; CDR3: CASSGLAGPFVNEQYF
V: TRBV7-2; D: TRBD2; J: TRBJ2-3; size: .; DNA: TGTGCCAGCAGCGTCAGGTCTAGCGGGGGCACAGATACGCAGTATTTT; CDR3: CASSVRSSGGTDTQYF
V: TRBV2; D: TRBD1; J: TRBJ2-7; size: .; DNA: TGTGCCCCCACCGGGGACAGGGGGCGTGAGCAGTACTTC; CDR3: CAPTGDRGREQYF
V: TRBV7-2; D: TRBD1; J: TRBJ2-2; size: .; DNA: TGTGCCAGCAGCTGGACAGGGGGGGTCACCGGGGAGCTGTTTTTT; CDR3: CASSWTGGVTGELFF
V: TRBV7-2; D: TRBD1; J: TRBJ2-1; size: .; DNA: TGTGCCAGCATCGACAGGGGGCGCTCCTACAATGAGCAGTTCTTC; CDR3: CASIDRGRSYNEQFF
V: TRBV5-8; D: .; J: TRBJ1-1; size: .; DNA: TGTGCCAGCAGCTTCGGGAGCGCCTACAGATATGAAGCTTTCTTT; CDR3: CASSFGSAYRYEAFF
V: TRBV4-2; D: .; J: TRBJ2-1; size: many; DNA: TGTGCCAGCAGCCAAGCGTTCCTTCGGGAGCCCTACAATGAGCAGTTCTTC; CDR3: CASSQAFLREPYNEQFF
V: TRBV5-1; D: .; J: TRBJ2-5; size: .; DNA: TGCGCCAGCAGCCCCCAGGGCGTCGTCGAAGAGACCCAGTACTTC; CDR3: CASSPQGVVEETQYF
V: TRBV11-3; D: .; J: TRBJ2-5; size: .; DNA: TGTGCCAGCAGCTTAACTAGTGGGGAAGAGACCCAGTACTTC; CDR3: CASSLTSGEETQYF
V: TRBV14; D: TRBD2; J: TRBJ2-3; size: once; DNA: TGTGCCAGCAGCCAAGACCTGACGGGGGGGGCCCGTCCAGATACGCAGTATTTT; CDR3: CASSQDLTGGARPDTQYF
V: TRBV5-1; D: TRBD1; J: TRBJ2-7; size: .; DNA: TGCGCCAGCAGCTCGGACAGGGTATCCTACGAGCAGTACTTC; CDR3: CASSSDRVSYEQYF
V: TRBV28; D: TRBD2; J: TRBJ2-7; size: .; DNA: TGTGCCAGCAGACAAGCGGGAGGGGATCACGAGCAGTACTTC; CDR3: CASRQAGGDHEQYF
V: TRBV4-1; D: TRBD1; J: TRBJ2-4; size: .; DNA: TGCGCCAGCAGCTACGTGACCGGACAGGGGAAGGGAGCCAAAAACATTCAGTACTTC; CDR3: CASSYVTGQGKGAKNIQYF
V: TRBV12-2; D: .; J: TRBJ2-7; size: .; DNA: TGTGCAAGTCGCTTAGCCCCGGGACAGGGCCACGAGCAGTACTTC; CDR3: CASRLAPGQGHEQYF
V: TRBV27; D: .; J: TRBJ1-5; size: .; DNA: TGTGCCAGCAGTTTAAAGGCTTGGGGCGAGCAGCCCCAGCATTTT; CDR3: CASSLKAWGEQPQHF
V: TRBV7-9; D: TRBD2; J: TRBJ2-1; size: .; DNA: TGTGCCAGCAGCTTACTAGCGGGGGTGAACAATGAGCAGTTCTTC; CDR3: CASSLLAGVNNEQFF
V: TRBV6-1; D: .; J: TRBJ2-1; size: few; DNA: TGTGCCAGCATTTTCAACAATGAGCAGTTCTTC; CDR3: CASIFNNEQFF
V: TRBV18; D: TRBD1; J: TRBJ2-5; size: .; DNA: TGTGCCAGCCAGGGGGTGCGCGGAGAGACCCAGTACTTC; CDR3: CASQGVRGETQYF
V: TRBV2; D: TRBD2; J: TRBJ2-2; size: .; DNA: TGTGCCAGCAGTGAAGCTAGCGGGGGGATTGGGGAGCTGTTTTTT; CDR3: CASSEASGGIGELFF
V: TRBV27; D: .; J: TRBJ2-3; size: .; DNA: TGTGCCAGCAGCCCAATGCGGGGGCCGGTCGATACGCAGTATTTT; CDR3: CASSPMRGPVDTQYF
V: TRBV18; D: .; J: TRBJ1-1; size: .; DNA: TGTGCCAGCTCAAGACAGGAGAACACTGAAGCTTTCTTT; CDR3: CASSRQENTEAFF
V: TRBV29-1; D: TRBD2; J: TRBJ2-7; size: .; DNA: TGCAGCGTAGCCGCGCTAGCGGGATCTAACGAGCAGTACTTC; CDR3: CSVAALAGSNEQYF
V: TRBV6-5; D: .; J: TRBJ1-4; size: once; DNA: TGTGCCAGCATTTATTTCGGGTCCCCAACTAATGAAAAACTGTTTTTT; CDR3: CASIYFGSPTNEKLFF
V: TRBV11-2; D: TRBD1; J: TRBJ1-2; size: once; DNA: TGTGCCAGCAGCTTAGCAGGGGGAGGCTACACCTTC; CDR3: CASSLAGGGYTF
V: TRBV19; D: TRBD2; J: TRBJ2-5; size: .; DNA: TGTGCCAGTAGTATCGGGACACACCGACTAGCGGAGTTGTGGGGCCAAGAGACCCAGTACTTC; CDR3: CASSIGTHRLAELWGQETQYF
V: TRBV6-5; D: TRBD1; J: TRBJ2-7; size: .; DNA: TGTGCCAGCAGTGCGGACAGGAGCTCCTACGAGCAGTACTTC; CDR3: CASSADRSSYEQYF
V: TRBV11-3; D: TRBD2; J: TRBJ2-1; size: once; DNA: TGTGCCAGCAGCTTATTCCCGGGACTAGCGGGAGAGTCCTACAATGAGCAGTTCTTC; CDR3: CASSLFPGLAGESYNEQFF
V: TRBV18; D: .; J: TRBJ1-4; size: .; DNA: TGTGCCAGCTCACCACCGGCAGGGTGGGGTGAAAAACTGTTTTTT; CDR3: CASSPPAGWGEKLFF
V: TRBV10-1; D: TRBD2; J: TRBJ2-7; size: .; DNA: TGCGCCAGCAGTGATCATGGCGGGGGGTTCTCCTACGAGCAGTACTTC; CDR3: CASSDHGGGFSYEQYF
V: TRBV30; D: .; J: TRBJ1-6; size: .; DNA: TGTGCCTGGACCCCGACAGGAAATTCACCCCTCCACTTT; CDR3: CAWTPTGNSPLHF
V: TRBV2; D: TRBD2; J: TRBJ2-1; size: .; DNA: TGTGCCAGCCACGAAACGGGACTAGCGGGACTACAGAATGAGCAGTTCTTC; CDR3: CASHETGLAGLQNEQFF
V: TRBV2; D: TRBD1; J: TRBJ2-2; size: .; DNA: TGTGCCAGCAGTGGGGACAGGGGCGGGGAGCTGTTTTTT; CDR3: CASSGDRGGELFF
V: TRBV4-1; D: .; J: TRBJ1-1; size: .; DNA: TGCGCCAGCAGACAGGGCCCGGCCACTGAAGCTTTCTTT; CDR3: CASRQGPATEAFF
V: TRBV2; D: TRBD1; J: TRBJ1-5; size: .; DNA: TGTGCCAGCAGTGGAGACAGGGACCAGCCCCAGCATTTT; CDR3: CASSGDRDQPQHF
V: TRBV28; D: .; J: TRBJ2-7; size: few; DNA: TGTGCCAGCAGTTCCTACCGGGGCTACGAGCAGTACTTC; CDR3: CASSSYRGYEQYF
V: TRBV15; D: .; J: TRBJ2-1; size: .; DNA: TGTGCCACCAGCAGAGTTTGGTCGCTCGGAGCCTACAATGAGCAGTTCTTC; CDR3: CATSRVWSLGAYNEQFF
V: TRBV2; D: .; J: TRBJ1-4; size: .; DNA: TGTGCCAGCAGTGAGGAGATTAATGAAAAACTGTTTTTT; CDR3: CASSEEINEKLFF
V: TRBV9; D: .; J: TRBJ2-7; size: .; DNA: TGTGCCAGCAGCGTTACGGGTACTACCTACGAGCAGTACTTC; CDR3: CASSVTGTTYEQYF
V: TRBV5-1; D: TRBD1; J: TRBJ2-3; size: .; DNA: TGCGCCAGCAGCCCAAGGGACAGGGGCACAGATACGCAGTATTTT; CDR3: CASSPRDRGTDTQYF
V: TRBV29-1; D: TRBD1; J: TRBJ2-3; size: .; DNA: TGCAGCGTCGCACCGGGACAGCCCACAGATACGCAGTATTTT; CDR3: CSVAPGQPTDTQYF
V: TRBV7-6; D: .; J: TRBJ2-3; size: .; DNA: TGTGCCAGCAGCCCCATGGATACGCAGTATTTT; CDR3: CASSPMDTQYF
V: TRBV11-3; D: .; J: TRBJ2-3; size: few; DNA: TGTGCCAGCACCCTCTCGTTCCCTACCGATACGCAGTATTTT; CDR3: CASTLSFPTDTQYF